Below, 6 T cell receptor beta chains from the same sample are listed, as sequenced in a study of long-term antiretroviral therapy in people with HIV. Runs used v3.0 of the immunoSEQ assay and were done at survey level. Using immunoSEQ multiplex PCR, the repertoire was profiled, and TCRdb retains in-frame clones only, with some absent. The sample shows tens of thousands of clones, roughly four fifths of them seen only once. The sample here was unsorted PBMCs, taken 0.5 years before starting antiretroviral therapy. The receptors stem from a man in his forties with HIV.

CDR3 in amino acids: CASSPRIEAFF. CDR3 sequence (DNA): TGTGCCAGCAGCCCCAGGATAGAAGCTTTCTTT. This chain links TRBV7-9 with TRBJ1-1; D unresolved. CDR1 SEHNR and CDR2 FQNEAQ come from the germline V gene (reference sequence). The CDR3 consists of 11 residues. Trimming removed 5 bases from V and 8 bases from J, with 9 bases in between.

This chain uses TRBV6-5 with TRBJ1-4; 12 bases line up with TRBD1. The CDR3 sequence is 15 residues long. Looked up from germline, CDR1 is MNHEY and CDR2 is SVGAGI. The trim removed 7 bases at V and 14 bases at J, leaving 14 bases unmatched. The CDR3 here is CASTRGTPGQGALFF. As DNA, the CDR3 is TGTGCCAGCACCAGAGGTACCCCGGGACAGGGGGCCCTGTTTTTT.

This clone was detected only a few times. The genes are TRBV6-5 and TRBJ1-2; D not resolved. The CDR3 has 13 residues. V lost 7 bases, J lost 2 bases, and 11 bases lay in between. Germline CDR1 reads MNHEY; CDR2 reads SVGAGI. The CDR3 is CASKVSPNYGYTF. DNA for the CDR3: TGTGCCAGCAAGGTGTCCCCAAACTATGGCTACACCTTC.

This clone came up a few times. The chain uses TRBV4-1 and TRBJ1-1; unclear D gene. The CDR3 covers 14 residues. V gave up 8 bases and J gave up 1 base, with 14 bases separating them. The germline gives CDR1 MGHRA, CDR2 YSYEKL. Here the CDR3 DNA reads TGCGCCAGCCTACCACGGGTGGGGAACACTGAAGCTTTCTTT. Translating gives CASLPRVGNTEAFF.

This chain connects TRBV18 to TRBJ1-1, with D possibly matching TRBD1 (5 bases). V lost 6 bases, J lost 7 bases, and 18 bases lay in between. The germline CDR1 and CDR2 sequences are KGHSH and LQKENI. The CDR3 covers 14 residues. CDR3 nucleotide sequence: TGTGCCAGCTCCCCCCCGGTCCTAGGGGTTGAAGCTTTCTTT. It translates to CASSPPVLGVEAFF.

V is TRBV7-3 and J is TRBJ2-6, with D possibly being TRBD2 (6 bases). CDR1 and CDR2 from the germline V gene are SGHTA and FQGTGA. Trimming left V 2 bases short and J 0 bases short, with 8 bases between. The CDR3 has 16 amino acids. The CDR3 sequence is CASSLGGHSGANVLTF. CDR3 bases: TGTGCCAGCAGCTTAGGAGGGCACTCTGGGGCCAACGTCCTGACTTTC.